The T cell receptor beta chain described here comes from a study of shared clonotypes between healthy human individuals. CDR3 length: 15 amino acids. Measured with immunoSEQ multiplex PCR; TCRdb has only the in-frame clones, and not every one. The sample lists around 2.1 million clones, approximately 96% occurring once. V is TRBV21-1 and J is TRBJ2-5. TRBV21-1 is reported as a pseudogene. Input material: naive CD4+ T cells sorted from blood. Regarding subset: CD45RA+ positively selected. The receptor was derived from a man in his late teens or twenties in good health. CDR3: CASSKRGPTPGDQYF. CDR3 sequence (DNA): TGTGCCAGCAGCAAAAGGGGACCCACACCTGGAGACCAGTACTTC.